The 20 T cell receptor beta chains presented below share a single source sample, sequenced in a study of radiotherapy plus CTLA-4 blockade in lung cancer. Assay: immunoSEQ multiplex PCR; the TCRdb copy retains only in-frame clones and omits some. The sample has 90,000 to 95,000 clones; about 83% are singletons. This specimen was peripheral blood, taken from a patient treated with radiotherapy plus ipilimumab. The source of these receptors is a human donor with non-small cell lung cancer who had stable disease on radiotherapy plus ipilimumab.

The rearrangement links TRBV11-2 to TRBJ2-7; D perhaps matches TRBD1 (6 bases). The CDR3 extends over 15 amino acids. The germline gives CDR1 SGHAT, CDR2 FQNNGV. Between the trimmed V and J ends, which lost 0 bases and 6 bases, there was a span of 15 bases. This CDR3 reads CASSLEGARVTEQYF. The DNA for the CDR3 is TGTGCCAGCAGCTTAGAGGGGGCCCGGGTCACCGAGCAGTACTTC. The full variable domain, completed using reference TRBV11-2 and TRBJ2-7, is EAGVAQSPRYKIIEKRQSVAFWCNPISGHATLYWYQQILGQGPKLLIQFQNNGVVDDSQLPKDRFSAERLKGVDSTLKIQPAKLEDSAVYLCASSLEGARVTEQYFGPGTRLTVT.

This clone was seen just once. J is TRBJ1-1 and V is TRBV5-1; D is possibly TRBD1 (5 bases). The CDR3 has 14 amino acids. Germline V gives CDR1 SGHRS, CDR2 YFSETQ. The germline V and J ends were trimmed by 1 base and 4 bases, with 11 bases remaining between them. CDR3 DNA: TGCGCCAGCAGCTTGTACGGGGGAGTCACTGAAGCTTTCTTT. This translates into CASSLYGGVTEAFF.

CDR3 bases: TGTGCCAGCAGCTTAACGCCAGGGGATCTCTATGGCTACACCTTC. This translates into CASSLTPGDLYGYTF. This sequence joins TRBV7-3 and TRBJ1-2; weak D call: TRBD1 (6 bases). The CDR3 runs to 15 residues. Germline V gives CDR1 SGHTA, CDR2 FQGTGA. The germline V and J ends were trimmed by 0 bases and 4 bases, with 12 bases remaining between them.

This clone was seen a single time. The CDR3 sequence is CASSPGPYEQYF. The CDR3 nucleotides read TGTGCCAGCAGCCCAGGACCCTACGAGCAGTACTTC. V usage is TRBV7-3 and J usage is TRBJ2-7; the D is unclear. The germline gives CDR1 SGHTA, CDR2 FQGTGA. Trimming removed 5 bases at V and 2 bases at J, with 7 bases between. This CDR3 contains 12 residues.

This clone was picked up one time. This chain uses TRBV29-1 with TRBJ1-2; D gene ambiguous. V lost 4 bases and J lost 0, with 3 bases in between. The CDR3 runs 11 residues. The V gene's germline CDR1 is SQVTM and CDR2 ANQGSEA. Here the CDR3 reads CSVGTNYGYTF. In nucleotides, the CDR3 is TGCAGCGTTGGTACTAACTATGGCTACACCTTC.

The rearrangement joins TRBV4-2 to TRBJ1-6; TRBD1 matches 8 bases. J lost 6 bases, V lost 0 bases, and 4 bases had no gene match. The CDR3 is 16 amino acids. Germline lookup yields CDR1 LGHNA and CDR2 YNFKEQ. This chain's CDR3 is CASSQEGRGRNSPLHF. The DNA of the CDR3 is TGTGCCAGCAGCCAAGAGGGCAGGGGGCGTAATTCACCCCTCCACTTT.

The rearrangement links TRBV28 to TRBJ1-1; 7 bases match TRBD1. V gave up 2 bases and J gave up 5 bases; unmatched junction bases: 5. CDR3 length: 14 residues. Germline-derived CDR1 and CDR2 are MDHEN and SYDVKM. CDR3 amino acids: CASSLEGGKTEAFF. CDR3 coding DNA: TGTGCCAGCAGTTTAGAAGGGGGCAAAACTGAAGCTTTCTTT.

The chain couples TRBV19 to TRBJ1-2; the D gene is possibly TRBD1 (6 bases). V lost 6 bases to trimming and J lost 4 bases, with 21 bases between them. This CDR3 has 16 amino acids. Germline CDR1 is LNHDA and CDR2 is SQIVND (reference sequence). The DNA for the CDR3 is TGTGCCAGTAGACCCACATGGGATCGACAGGTCTATGGCTACACCTTC. Its translation is CASRPTWDRQVYGYTF.

Written as DNA, the CDR3 is TGTGCCAGCAGTTTAAATTTCGCCGAGCAGTACTTC. Translating it yields CASSLNFAEQYF. The chain uses TRBV28 and TRBJ2-7, with D unclear. Trimming cost V 2 bases and J 6 bases, with 8 bases left between them. The CDR3 spans 12 residues. The germline V gene encodes CDR1 MDHEN and CDR2 SYDVKM.

The chain employs TRBV18 and TRBJ2-5; D unresolved. CDR1 and CDR2 (germline): KGHSH, LQKENI. Between the trimmed V and J ends, which lost 3 bases and 0 bases, there was a span of 8 bases. This CDR3 spans 14 amino acids. CDR3 protein: CASSPYKNQETQYF. CDR3 in DNA: TGTGCCAGCTCACCTTACAAGAACCAAGAGACCCAGTACTTC.

V usage is TRBV7-9 and J usage is TRBJ1-6; D is ambiguous. V lost 5 bases and J 8 bases, leaving 10 bases between the germline ends. CDR3 length: 13 amino acids. Germline loops: CDR1 SEHNR, CDR2 FQNEAQ (reference sequence). CDR3: CASSVGLDSPLHF. The CDR3 coding sequence is TGTGCCAGCAGCGTAGGCCTAGATTCACCCCTCCACTTT.

The chain is built from TRBV2 and TRBJ2-7; 9 bases fit TRBD2. Germline V gene lookup returns CDR1 SNHLY and CDR2 FYNNEI. Trimming cost V 11 bases and J 2 bases; bases outside gene matches: 4. This CDR3 is built from 12 residues. The CDR3 coding sequence is TGTGCCGGGCGGGGGGGCCCCTACGAGCAGTACTTC. Amino acids: CAGRGGPYEQYF.

The J gene is TRBJ2-1, the V gene TRBV18; the D is unclear. In germline, CDR1 is KGHSH, CDR2 LQKENI. The V end was cut by 0 bases, the J end by 3 bases, with 9 bases between. The CDR3 length is 15 residues. CDR3 residues: CASSPPNGNYNEQFF. CDR3 bases: TGTGCCAGCTCACCACCGAACGGCAACTACAATGAGCAGTTCTTC.

The chain recombines TRBV2 with TRBJ2-7; a weak D match, TRBD2 (5 bases). With 4 bases removed from V and 5 bases from J, the gap between germline ends came to 6 bases. Germline V gene lookup returns CDR1 SNHLY and CDR2 FYNNEI. The CDR3 is made up of 11 amino acids. The CDR3 sequence: CASSGEHEQYF. In DNA form, the CDR3 reads TGTGCCAGCAGTGGGGAGCACGAGCAGTACTTC.

V is TRBV28 and J is TRBJ2-5; weak D call: TRBD2 (5 bases). The CDR3 extends over 17 amino acids. Germline-derived CDR1 and CDR2 are MDHEN and SYDVKM. The V end was cut by 4 bases, the J end by 4 bases, with 22 bases between. The CDR3 reads CASSSPASGRGRETQYF. In DNA, the CDR3 is TGTGCCAGCAGTTCTCCGGCTTCAGGCCGGGGAAGAGAGACCCAGTACTTC.

V is TRBV20-1 and J is TRBJ2-7; D remains unclear. Trimming stripped 4 bases from V and 3 bases from J, with 4 bases between. The V gene's germline CDR1 is DFQATT and CDR2 SNEGSKA (reference sequence). The CDR3 covers 10 residues. CDR3: CSAKVYEQYF. In DNA form, the CDR3 reads TGCAGTGCTAAAGTCTACGAGCAGTACTTC.

The chain couples TRBV6-5 to TRBJ2-1; 10 nucleotides align to TRBD2. This CDR3 region has 15 residues. Per germline, CDR1 MNHEY and CDR2 SVGAGI. Trimming cost V 6 bases and J 2 bases; bases outside gene matches: 4. The CDR3 is CASSLSGRAYNEQFF. In nucleotides, the CDR3 is TGTGCCAGCAGCCTCAGCGGGAGGGCCTACAATGAGCAGTTCTTC.

J is TRBJ1-6 and V is TRBV11-3; the match to TRBD1 covers 8 bases. Germline trimming cut 4 bases from V and 2 bases from J; bases unmatched to any gene: 10. This CDR3 is 18 amino acids long. Germline loops: CDR1 SGHNT, CDR2 YENEEA. CDR3 in DNA: TGTGCCAGCAGCTATAGACAGGGGATTAAGGCCTATAATTCACCCCTCCACTTT. Its protein is CASSYRQGIKAYNSPLHF. Drawing the rest from reference TRBV11-3 and TRBJ1-6, the complete variable domain is EAGVVQSPRYKIIEKKQPVAFWCNPISGHNTLYWYLQNLGQGPELLIRYENEEAVDDSQLPKDRFSAERLKGVDSTLKIQPAELGDSAVYLCASSYRQGIKAYNSPLHFGNGTRLTVT.

The rearrangement links TRBV4-1 to TRBJ2-1; maybe TRBD2 (6 bases). The germline CDR1 and CDR2 sequences are MGHRA and YSYEKL. Trimming took 3 bases from V and 1 from J, leaving 16 bases between them. This CDR3 comprises 17 residues. CDR3 nucleotide sequence: TGCGCCAGCAGCCAGACCCTAGGGCGGGGTTCCTACAATGAGCAGTTCTTC. Amino acids: CASSQTLGRGSYNEQFF.

V and J are TRBV10-2 and TRBJ2-3; 10 bases agree with TRBD2. V shed 7 bases and J 7 bases; nucleotides not matched to a gene: 11. The germline gives CDR1 WSHSY, CDR2 SAAADI. There are 15 residues in the CDR3. The CDR3: CASKSGRAQVNTQYF. CDR3 in DNA: TGCGCCAGCAAAAGCGGGAGGGCCCAAGTAAATACGCAGTATTTT.